Listed below are T cell receptor beta chains from one sample, sequenced in a study of vaccination and CD4 T cells after COVID-19. No antigen has been assigned to these receptors. TCRdb re-analysed the PCR reads in MiXCR, keeping a single row per CDR3 protein. The data contain around 16,000 distinct CDR3 sequences, roughly 54% of them singletons. This specimen consisted of CD4+ T cells from blood, cultured in vitro, obtained before SARS-CoV-2 vaccination. The source of these receptors is a human donor who had recovered from COVID-19. CDR3s include the opening cysteine and the closing phenylalanine or tryptophan. Fields, in order: D gene, clone size, J gene, V gene, CDR3 DNA, CDR3 protein. A D gene is named only where the DNA matches it firmly. Not all rows give a size; the values are once, few, many and, for expanded clones, a class.

>-|-|TRBJ2-3|TRBV18
TGTGCCAGCTCACCGTTGGATACGCAGTATTTT
CASSPLDTQYF
>-|-|TRBJ2-2|TRBV15
TGTGCCACCAGCCCGGACAGTGACGCCGGGGAGCTGTTTTTT
CATSPDSDAGELFF
>-|-|TRBJ2-6|TRBV4-1
TGCGCCAGCAGCCAAGAGTGGGGGCAAGGGGCCAACGTCCTGACTTTC
CASSQEWGQGANVLTF
>-|few|TRBJ2-7|TRBV7-9
TGTGCCAGCAGCTTAGGTTTGGGTAATTCCCTGACAGGGCAGTACTTC
CASSLGLGNSLTGQYF
>TRBD2|-|TRBJ2-3|TRBV6-5
TGTGCCAGCAGTTCAATACTAGCGGTTAACACAGATACGCAGTATTTT
CASSSILAVNTDTQYF
>-|few|TRBJ1-2|TRBV27
TGTGCCAGCAGTTTAACTGCTCTTAACTATGGCTACACCTTC
CASSLTALNYGYTF
>-|medium-sized|TRBJ1-1|TRBV12-3/TRBV12-4
TGTGCCAGCAGCTTCCTACAAGGAGGGAGGGCTTTCTTT
CASSFLQGGRAFF
>TRBD1|few|TRBJ1-6|TRBV27
TGTGCCAGCAGTGGGACAGGGGCGGCCTATAATTCACCCCTCCACTTT
CASSGTGAAYNSPLHF
>-|-|TRBJ2-3|TRBV9
TGTGCCAGCAGACCTAGGGGGGATAGCGCAGATACGCAGTATTTT
CASRPRGDSADTQYF
>-|-|TRBJ1-5|TRBV19
TGTGCCAGTACTACTAGGGGCCCCAATAGCAATCAGCCCCAGCATTTT
CASTTRGPNSNQPQHF
>TRBD2|few|TRBJ2-5|TRBV20-1
TGCAGTGCCACTAGCGGGGCGGCGGGAGAGACCCAGTACTTC
CSATSGAAGETQYF
>-|-|TRBJ2-7|TRBV20-1
TGCAGTGCTAGATGGGGCCCTGGAGGCTACGAGCAGTACTTC
CSARWGPGGYEQYF
>TRBD1|few|TRBJ1-2|TRBV6-2/TRBV6-3
TGTGCCAGCAGGATGACAGGGGAATATGGCTACACCTTC
CASRMTGEYGYTF
>TRBD1|-|TRBJ2-1|TRBV7-8
TGTGCCAGCAGGGACCGGACAGGGGGTTACAATGAGCAGTTCTTC
CASRDRTGGYNEQFF
>TRBD1|-|TRBJ2-7|TRBV29-1
TGCAGCGCTATCGGGACAGGGGGCATGGGGAGCGGTGGGGAGCAGTACTTC
CSAIGTGGMGSGGEQYF
>-|-|TRBJ1-4|TRBV19
TGTGCCAGTAACCAGAGAACTAATGAAAAACTGTTTTTT
CASNQRTNEKLFF
>-|few|TRBJ2-7|TRBV6-1
TGTGCCAGCAGTACCGGCGGCACGCCGAGGGAGCAGTACTTC
CASSTGGTPREQYF
>-|-|TRBJ1-5|TRBV19
TGTGCCAGTAAGGCACAAGATAATCAGCCCCAGCATTTT
CASKAQDNQPQHF
>-|-|TRBJ2-6|TRBV19
TGTGCCAGTAGTGCCCCCCAGGGTTCTGGGGCCAACGTCCTGACTTTC
CASSAPQGSGANVLTF
>-|few|TRBJ2-3|TRBV27
TGTGCCAGCAGTCTTCTTCGCGGAGTAAGCACAGATACGCAGTATTTT
CASSLLRGVSTDTQYF
>TRBD1|-|TRBJ1-2|TRBV14
TGTGCCAGCAGCTCCTGGGACAGGGCCTATGGCTACACCTTC
CASSSWDRAYGYTF
>TRBD2|-|TRBJ2-1|TRBV20-1
TGCAGTGCTGGGGAAGGGACTAGCGGGAGAAATGAGCAGTTCTTC
CSAGEGTSGRNEQFF
>-|once|TRBJ2-2|TRBV10-1
TGCGCCAGCAGTGAGGAGGGTGGCGGGGAGCTGTTTTTT
CASSEEGGGELFF
>-|-|TRBJ2-7|TRBV11-1
TGTGCCAGCAGCTTCGGTGCGGGCGAGCAGTACTTC
CASSFGAGEQYF
>-|few|TRBJ1-1|TRBV6-5
TGTGCCAGCAGTTCTGGCAATATGAACACTGAAGCTTTCTTT
CASSSGNMNTEAFF
>TRBD2|-|TRBJ2-1|TRBV6-5
TGTGCCAGCAGTTTGCTAGCGGGAGTAGCCTATGAGCAGTTCTTC
CASSLLAGVAYEQFF
>TRBD2|-|TRBJ2-7|TRBV6-2/TRBV6-3
TGTGCCAGCAGTGATCGACTAGCGGGACGGACCCACGGTGAGCAGTACTTC
CASSDRLAGRTHGEQYF
>TRBD2|few|TRBJ2-1|TRBV20-1
TGCAGTGCCCCGGGACTAGCGGAAAATGAGCAGTTCTTC
CSAPGLAENEQFF
>TRBD2|once|TRBJ2-2|TRBV10-3
TGTGCCATCAGTGAACCCTACCTAGCGGGGAGGGGGACCGGGGAGCTGTTTTTT
CAISEPYLAGRGTGELFF
>TRBD2|-|TRBJ2-7|TRBV20-1
TGCAGTGCTAGACTTTTTACTAGCGGGGGCTCCTACGAGCAGTACTTC
CSARLFTSGGSYEQYF
>TRBD2|-|TRBJ2-7|TRBV2
TGTGCCAGCAGTTCACCAACTAGCGGCGGACACTACGAGCAGTACTTC
CASSSPTSGGHYEQYF
>-|-|TRBJ2-2|TRBV6-4
TGTGCCAGCAGTCGGCAAACGGCGGTGAACACCGGGGAGCTGTTTTTT
CASSRQTAVNTGELFF
>-|medium-sized|TRBJ2-7|TRBV28
TGTGCCAGCAGTTTATCAGTATTACCCTACGAGCAGTACTTC
CASSLSVLPYEQYF
>TRBD1|-|TRBJ2-3|TRBV2
TGTGCCAGCTGTCGGGACAGGGGAGAAGATACGCAGTATTTT
CASCRDRGEDTQYF
>-|-|TRBJ2-4|TRBV20-1
TGCAGTGCCGGGACGGAGGGGAGCATTCAGTACTTC
CSAGTEGSIQYF
>-|-|TRBJ1-2|TRBV2
TGTGCCAGCAGTGATCCTTGGGACTATGGCTACACCTTC
CASSDPWDYGYTF
>-|few|TRBJ2-3|TRBV20-1
TGCACCGGGGGCGGCACAGATACGCAGTATTTT
CTGGGTDTQYF
>TRBD1|-|TRBJ2-7|TRBV12-3/TRBV12-4
TGTGCCAGCAGTCCGGGACAGGGCAACTACGAGCAGTACTTC
CASSPGQGNYEQYF
>-|-|TRBJ1-1|TRBV5-4
TGTGCCAGCAGCCCTCAGAGGGATAATGAAGCTTTCTTT
CASSPQRDNEAFF
>-|few|TRBJ2-7|TRBV11-2
TGTGCCAGCAGCTTAGCGTCTGGGTTACCTTTCTACGAGCAGTACTTC
CASSLASGLPFYEQYF
>TRBD2|few|TRBJ2-3|TRBV20-1
TGCAGTGCTAGAGATCCTAGCGGGACAACAACGGGCACAGATACGCAGTATTTT
CSARDPSGTTTGTDTQYF
>-|-|TRBJ2-7|TRBV10-3
TGTGCCATCAGTGAGCAGGGGCCGGGAGACGAGCAGTACTTC
CAISEQGPGDEQYF
>TRBD2|-|TRBJ2-7|TRBV5-4
TGTGCCAGCAGCTTGATCCGCGGGAGTAGGTACGAGCAGTACTTC
CASSLIRGSRYEQYF
>-|-|TRBJ1-5|TRBV15
TGTGCCACCAGCAGAGACGATTTGACGCAGGTCAATCAGCCCCAGCATTTT
CATSRDDLTQVNQPQHF
>-|-|TRBJ2-1|TRBV7-2
TGTGCCAGCAGCCCCGAGGCGCCTACTAACAATGAGCAGTTCTTC
CASSPEAPTNNEQFF
>-|few|TRBJ2-2|TRBV12-3/TRBV12-4
TGTGCCAGCAGTCCAGACCAGAACACCGGGGAGCTGTTTTTT
CASSPDQNTGELFF
>-|-|TRBJ2-5|TRBV12-3/TRBV12-4
TGTGCCAGCAGTTTCCAAGAGGAGACCCAGTACTTC
CASSFQEETQYF
>TRBD2|-|TRBJ2-1|TRBV20-1
TGCAGTGCCGCGTTCCGTGCTAGCGGACGGTACAATGAGCAGTTCTTC
CSAAFRASGRYNEQFF
>TRBD2|-|TRBJ2-3|TRBV7-2
TGTGCCAGCAGAGCTAGCGGGTATAGCACAGATACGCAGTATTTT
CASRASGYSTDTQYF
>-|-|TRBJ2-3|TRBV12-3/TRBV12-4
TGTGCCAGCAGTTTCGCGGATACGCAGTATTTT
CASSFADTQYF
>TRBD1|once|TRBJ1-1|TRBV4-1
TGCGCCAGCAGCCAACCCCTCAGGGGGACCAATTCCAAAACGAACACTGAAGCTTTCTTT
CASSQPLRGTNSKTNTEAFF
>-|-|TRBJ1-2|TRBV6-1
TGTGCCAGCAGAAAAACTATTGGACAGCCCTATGGCTACACCTTC
CASRKTIGQPYGYTF
>TRBD2|-|TRBJ2-7|TRBV28
TGTGCCAGCAGTACTAGCGGGATATACGAGCAGTACTTC
CASSTSGIYEQYF
>-|few|TRBJ1-2|TRBV6-2/TRBV6-3
TGTGCCAGCAGTTACTCCGCCCGTGGGCCTAACTATGGCTACACCTTC
CASSYSARGPNYGYTF
>TRBD1|few|TRBJ2-7|TRBV7-2
TGTGCCAGCAGCTGGAGGACAGGGGGCGCCTACGAGCAGTACTTC
CASSWRTGGAYEQYF
>-|few|TRBJ2-3|TRBV5-4
TGTGCCAGCAGCGGGGGGGCGGGAGCTAGCACAGATACGCAGTATTTT
CASSGGAGASTDTQYF
>TRBD1|-|TRBJ2-1|TRBV20-1
TGCAGTGCTATCACCCCCGGGACAGGGGCTAGGGATGAGCAGTTCTTC
CSAITPGTGARDEQFF
>-|-|TRBJ1-1|TRBV10-3
TGTGCCATCAGTGAAACTTCAGGGTCGGGCACTGAAGCTTTCTTT
CAISETSGSGTEAFF
>TRBD2|-|TRBJ2-5|TRBV24-1
TGTGCCACCAGTCGGGGTGGGTTGTCTAGCGGGAACTTCGAGACCCAGTACTTC
CATSRGGLSSGNFETQYF
>-|-|TRBJ1-2|TRBV30
TGTGCCTGGAGTTTGCGGCAAGCTAATGGCTACACCTTC
CAWSLRQANGYTF